Listed below are T cell receptor beta chains from one sample, sequenced in a study of shared clonotypes between healthy human individuals. Clones were sequenced by immunoSEQ multiplex PCR, and TCRdb holds only the in-frame ones, with some missing. The data contain some 900,000 clones, 76% of them seen just once; the ten biggest clones take up around 1.5%. The sequenced material came from memory CD4+ T cells sorted from blood. The receptors shown here come from a man aged 18 to 35 in good health. The CDR3 runs from the conserved cysteine through the conserved F or W. The D gene is left open where the match is weak. Some rows mark clone size as missing; the rest say once, few, many or name a class of expanded clone.

d_call	clone_size	v_call	j_call	cdr3_nt	cdr3_aa
-	few	TRBV30	TRBJ1-5	TGTGCCTGGAACCGGGGGCCTCAACAGCCCCAGCATTTT	CAWNRGPQQPQHF
-	-	TRBV5-1	TRBJ1-5	TGCGCCAGCAGCTTGGAGGGGAGGAGCAATCAGCCCCAGCATTTT	CASSLEGRSNQPQHF
-	-	TRBV27	TRBJ2-1	TGTGCCAGCAGTTTGGCCCTCAGTCAAGGTTACAATGAGCAGTTCTTC	CASSLALSQGYNEQFF
-	once	TRBV6-1	TRBJ2-7	TGTGCCAGCATGAACCTCCGCTTGGGCGAGCAGTACTTC	CASMNLRLGEQYF
-	-	TRBV10-1	TRBJ2-2	TGCGCCAGCACCCCAGGCGGGGTTACCGGGGAGCTGTTTTTT	CASTPGGVTGELFF
TRBD1	-	TRBV5-1	TRBJ1-2	TGCGCCAGCAGCAGAGACCAGGGACAGTCCTATGGCTACACCTTC	CASSRDQGQSYGYTF
-	-	TRBV7-2	TRBJ1-2	TGTGCCAGCAGCCCAGGGGTTACAAACTATGGCTACACCTTC	CASSPGVTNYGYTF
TRBD2	-	TRBV19	TRBJ2-3	TGTGCCAGTAGTGATTGGCGGGGGGCTCGCACAGATACGCAGTATTTT	CASSDWRGARTDTQYF
TRBD2	-	TRBV4-1	TRBJ2-3	TGCGCCAGCACCAACTTACCAACTAGCGGAATCACAGATACGCAGTATTTT	CASTNLPTSGITDTQYF
-	few	TRBV4-3	TRBJ1-2	TGCGCCAGCAGCCGAGATCGAGAGGCGGCCTCTGGCTACACCTTC	CASSRDREAASGYTF
TRBD2	-	TRBV4-3	TRBJ2-1	TGCGCCAGCAGCCAAGTTGGGACTAGCTCCTACAATGAGCAGTTCTTC	CASSQVGTSSYNEQFF
-	-	TRBV2	TRBJ1-4	TGTGCCAGCATCAAAGGGGGGGGTTATAATGAAAAACTGTTTTTT	CASIKGGGYNEKLFF
-	-	TRBV5-1	TRBJ2-7	TGCGCCAGCAGCACAGGACAGTCCTCCTACGAGCAGTACTTC	CASSTGQSSYEQYF
-	-	TRBV19	TRBJ1-4	TGTGCCAGTAGTCCCCGGCAGGGGACTAATGAAAAACTGTTTTTT	CASSPRQGTNEKLFF
TRBD2	-	TRBV25-1	TRBJ2-7	TGTGCCAGCAGTGATACTAGCGTTCCCTACGAGCAGTACTTC	CASSDTSVPYEQYF
TRBD1	few	TRBV30	TRBJ1-1	TGTGCCTGGAGTGAGACAGGGCGGACTGAAGCTTTCTTT	CAWSETGRTEAFF
-	-	TRBV7-9	TRBJ2-1	TGTGCCAGCAGGACACCGGGGCCACATGAGCAGTTCTTC	CASRTPGPHEQFF
-	-	TRBV28	TRBJ2-4	TGTGCCAGCAGTTTATACGCCTCTAGATTTTCAAACATTCAGTACTTC	CASSLYASRFSNIQYF